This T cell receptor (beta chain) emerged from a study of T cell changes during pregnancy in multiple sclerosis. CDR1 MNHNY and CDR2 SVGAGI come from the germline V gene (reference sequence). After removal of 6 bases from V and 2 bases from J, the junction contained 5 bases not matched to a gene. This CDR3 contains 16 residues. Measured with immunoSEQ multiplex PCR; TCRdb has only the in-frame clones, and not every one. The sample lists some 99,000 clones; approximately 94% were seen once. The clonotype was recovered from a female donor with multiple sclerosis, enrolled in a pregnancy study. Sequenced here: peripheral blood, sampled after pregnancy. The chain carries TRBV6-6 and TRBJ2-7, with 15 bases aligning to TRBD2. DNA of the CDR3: TGTGCCAGCAGCCCTGGACTAGCGGGAGGGCCCTACGAGCAGTACTTC. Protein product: CASSPGLAGGPYEQYF.